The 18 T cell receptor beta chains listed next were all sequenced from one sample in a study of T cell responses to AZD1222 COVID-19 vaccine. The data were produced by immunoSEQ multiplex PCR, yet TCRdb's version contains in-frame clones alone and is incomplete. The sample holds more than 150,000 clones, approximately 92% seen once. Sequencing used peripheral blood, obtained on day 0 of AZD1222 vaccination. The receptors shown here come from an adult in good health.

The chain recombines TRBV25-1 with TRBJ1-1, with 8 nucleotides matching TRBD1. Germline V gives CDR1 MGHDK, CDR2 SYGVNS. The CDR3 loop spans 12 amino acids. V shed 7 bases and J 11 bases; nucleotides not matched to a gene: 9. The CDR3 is CASTAGGRDAFF. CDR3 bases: TGTGCCAGCACCGCAGGGGGCCGGGATGCTTTCTTT. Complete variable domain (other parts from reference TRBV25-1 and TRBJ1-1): EADIYQTPRYLVIGTGKKITLECSQTMGHDKMYWYQQDPGMELHLIHYSYGVNSTEKGDLSSESTVSRIRTEHFPLTLESARPSHTSQYLCASTAGGRDAFFGQGTRLTVV.

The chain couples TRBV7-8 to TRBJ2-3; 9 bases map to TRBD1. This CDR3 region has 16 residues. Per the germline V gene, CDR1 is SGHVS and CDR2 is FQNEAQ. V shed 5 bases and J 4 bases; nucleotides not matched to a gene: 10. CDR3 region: CASSRGGQGYSDTQYF. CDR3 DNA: TGTGCCAGCAGCCGAGGGGGACAGGGTTATTCAGATACGCAGTATTTT.

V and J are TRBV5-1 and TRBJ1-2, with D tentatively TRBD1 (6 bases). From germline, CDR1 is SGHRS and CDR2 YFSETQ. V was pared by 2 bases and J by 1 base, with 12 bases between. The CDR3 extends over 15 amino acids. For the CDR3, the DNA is TGCGCCAGCAGCTTCTCAGGGGATAGTAACTATGGCTACACCTTC. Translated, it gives CASSFSGDSNYGYTF.

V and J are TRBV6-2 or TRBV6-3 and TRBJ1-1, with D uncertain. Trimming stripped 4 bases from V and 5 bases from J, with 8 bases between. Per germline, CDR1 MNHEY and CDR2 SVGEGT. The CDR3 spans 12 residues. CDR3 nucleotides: TGTGCCAGCAGTTGGGGTGGGACTGAAGCTTTCTTT. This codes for CASSWGGTEAFF.

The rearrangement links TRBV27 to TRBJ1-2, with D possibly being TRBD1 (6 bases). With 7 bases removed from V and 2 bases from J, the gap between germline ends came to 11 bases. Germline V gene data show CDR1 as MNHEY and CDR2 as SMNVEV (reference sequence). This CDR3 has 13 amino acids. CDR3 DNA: TGTGCCAGCACCAGTACAGGGAACTATGGCTACACCTTC. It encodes CASTSTGNYGYTF.

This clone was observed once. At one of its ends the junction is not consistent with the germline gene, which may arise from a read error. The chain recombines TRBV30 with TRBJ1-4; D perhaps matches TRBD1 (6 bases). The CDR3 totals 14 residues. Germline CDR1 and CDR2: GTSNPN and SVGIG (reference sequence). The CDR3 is CAWRLGGTSEKLFF. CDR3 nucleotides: TGTGCCTGGCGATTGGGGGGCACTAGTGAAAAACTGTTTTTT. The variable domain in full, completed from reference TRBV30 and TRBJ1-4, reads SQTIHQWPATLVQPVGSPLSLECTVEGTSNPNLYWYRQAAGRGLQLLFYSVGIGQISSEVPQNLSASRPQDRQFILSSKKLLLSDSGFYLCAWRLGGTSEKLFFGSGTQLSVL.

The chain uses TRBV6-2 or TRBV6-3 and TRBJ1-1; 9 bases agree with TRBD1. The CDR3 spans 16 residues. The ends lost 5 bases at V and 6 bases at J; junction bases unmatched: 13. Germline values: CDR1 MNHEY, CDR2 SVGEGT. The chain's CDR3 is CASSRTGAHLSAEAFF. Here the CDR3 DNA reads TGTGCCAGCAGTCGGACAGGGGCCCATTTGAGCGCTGAAGCTTTCTTT.

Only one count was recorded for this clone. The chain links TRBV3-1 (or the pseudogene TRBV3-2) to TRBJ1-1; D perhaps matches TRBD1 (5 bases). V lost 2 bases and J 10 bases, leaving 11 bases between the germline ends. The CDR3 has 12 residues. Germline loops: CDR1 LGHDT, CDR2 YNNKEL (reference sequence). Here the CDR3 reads CASSQFDGGAFF. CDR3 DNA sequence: TGTGCCAGCAGCCAATTCGATGGGGGAGCTTTCTTT.

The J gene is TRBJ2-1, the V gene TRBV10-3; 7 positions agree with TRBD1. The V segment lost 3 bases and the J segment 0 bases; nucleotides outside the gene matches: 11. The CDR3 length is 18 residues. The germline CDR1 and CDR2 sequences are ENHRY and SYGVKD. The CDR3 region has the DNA TGTGCCATCAGTGACCCAAGTTGGACAGGAAGCTCCTACAATGAGCAGTTCTTC. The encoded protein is CAISDPSWTGSSYNEQFF.

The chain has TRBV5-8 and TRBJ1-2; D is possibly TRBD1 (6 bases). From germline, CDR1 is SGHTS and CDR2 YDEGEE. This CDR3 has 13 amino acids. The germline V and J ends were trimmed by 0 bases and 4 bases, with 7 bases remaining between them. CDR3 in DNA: TGTGCCAGCAGCTTGGACAGGGTCTATGGCTACACCTTC. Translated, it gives CASSLDRVYGYTF.

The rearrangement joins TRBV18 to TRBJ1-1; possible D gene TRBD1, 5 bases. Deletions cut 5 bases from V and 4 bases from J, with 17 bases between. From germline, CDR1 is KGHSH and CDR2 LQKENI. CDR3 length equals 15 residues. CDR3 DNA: TGTGCCAGCTCAGCATATATGGGGGATAGCACTGAAGCTTTCTTT. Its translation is CASSAYMGDSTEAFF. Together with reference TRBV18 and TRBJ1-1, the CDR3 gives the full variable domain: NAGVMQNPRHLVRRRGQEARLRCSPMKGHSHVYWYRQLPEEGLKFMVYLQKENIIDESGMPKERFSAEFPKEGPSILRIQQVVRGDSAAYFCASSAYMGDSTEAFFGQGTRLTVV.

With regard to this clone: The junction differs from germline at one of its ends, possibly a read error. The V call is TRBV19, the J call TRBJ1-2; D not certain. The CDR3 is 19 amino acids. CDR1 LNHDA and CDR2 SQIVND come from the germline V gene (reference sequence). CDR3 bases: TGTGCCAGTAGTATAGATGCGACATTGCTCGGGTATGAGAACTCTGGCTACACCTTC. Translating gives CASSIDATLLGYENSGYTF.

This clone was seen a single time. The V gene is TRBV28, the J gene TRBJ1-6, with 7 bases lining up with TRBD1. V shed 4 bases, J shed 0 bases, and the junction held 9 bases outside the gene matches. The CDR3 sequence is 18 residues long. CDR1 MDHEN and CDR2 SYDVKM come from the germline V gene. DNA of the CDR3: TGTGCCAGCAGTTACAGGGGCCTGCGGAGCTCCTATAATTCACCCCTCCACTTT. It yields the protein CASSYRGLRSSYNSPLHF.

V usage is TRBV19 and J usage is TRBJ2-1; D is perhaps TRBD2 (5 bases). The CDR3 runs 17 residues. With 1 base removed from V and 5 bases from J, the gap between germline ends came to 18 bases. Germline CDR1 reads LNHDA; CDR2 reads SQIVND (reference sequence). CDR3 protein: CASSIASVLALDNEQFF. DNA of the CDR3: TGTGCCAGTAGTATAGCCTCGGTGCTAGCCCTAGACAATGAGCAGTTCTTC.

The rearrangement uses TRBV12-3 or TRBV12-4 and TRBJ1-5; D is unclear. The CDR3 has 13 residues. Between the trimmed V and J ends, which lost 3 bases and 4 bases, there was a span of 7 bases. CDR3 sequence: CASSLAANQPQHF. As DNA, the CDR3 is TGTGCCAGCAGTTTGGCCGCAAATCAGCCCCAGCATTTT.

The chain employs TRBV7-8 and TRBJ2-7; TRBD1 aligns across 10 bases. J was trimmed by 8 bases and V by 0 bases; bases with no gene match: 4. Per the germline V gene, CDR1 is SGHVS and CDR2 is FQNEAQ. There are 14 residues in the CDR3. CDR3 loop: CASSLAGTGEKQYV. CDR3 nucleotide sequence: TGTGCCAGCAGCTTAGCCGGGACAGGGGAGAAGCAGTACGTC.

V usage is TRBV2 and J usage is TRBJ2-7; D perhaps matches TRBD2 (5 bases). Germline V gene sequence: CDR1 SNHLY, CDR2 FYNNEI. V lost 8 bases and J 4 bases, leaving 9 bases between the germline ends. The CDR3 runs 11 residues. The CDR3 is CASERGYEQYV. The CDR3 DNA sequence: TGTGCCAGCGAACGAGGGTACGAGCAGTACGTC.

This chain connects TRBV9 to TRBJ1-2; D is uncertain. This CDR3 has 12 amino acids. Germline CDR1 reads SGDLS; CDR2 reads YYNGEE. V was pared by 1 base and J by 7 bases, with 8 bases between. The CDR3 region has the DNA TGTGCCAGCAGCGTAAGCGCCTTTGGCTACACCTTC. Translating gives CASSVSAFGYTF.